These 32 T cell receptor beta chains were sequenced from one sample in a study of blood T cell repertoires in COVID-19. Some clones are missing from TCRdb's copy, which holds only in-frame ones; the method was immunoSEQ multiplex PCR. Among 90,000 or so clones listed, about 82% were seen once. Sequenced input: peripheral blood. These receptors all stem from a man aged 45-60 years with active COVID-19.

V and J are TRBV18 and TRBJ1-1; tentative D call: TRBD1 (5 bases). The ends were cut back, 4 bases at V and 3 bases at J, with 12 bases in the middle. CDR1 is KGHSH, CDR2 LQKENI, per germline. The CDR3 is 14 residues long. CDR3 loop: CASSLQGWDTEAFF. In DNA form, the CDR3 reads TGTGCCAGCTCACTCCAGGGTTGGGACACTGAAGCTTTCTTT.

The chain links TRBV13 to TRBJ2-7; D is unclear. V was cut by 5 bases and J by 4 bases, with 12 bases left in between. The CDR3 spans 13 residues. Germline V gene lookup returns CDR1 PRHDT and CDR2 FYEKMQ (reference sequence). The CDR3 nucleotides are TGTGCCAGCAGCCCCCCCCTTACTTACGAGCAGTACTTC. It is translated as CASSPPLTYEQYF.

The chain is built from TRBV27 and TRBJ2-3, with no clear D. From germline, CDR1 is MNHEY and CDR2 SMNVEV (reference sequence). The V end lost 4 bases, the J end lost 6 bases, and 11 bases lay between the germline ends. CDR3 size: 13 residues. For the CDR3, the DNA is TGTGCCAGCAGTTCCGGGTTGAGGGATACGCAGTATTTT. Translated, it gives CASSSGLRDTQYF.

The rearrangement joins TRBV2 to TRBJ1-3; 7 nucleotides align to TRBD1. CDR1 is SNHLY, CDR2 FYNNEI, per germline. The CDR3 sequence is 16 residues long. The junction had 8 bases not matched to a gene; V was cut back by 6 bases and J by 0 bases. In nucleotides, the CDR3 is TGTGCCAGCAGCTCTGGAACAGGGGACTCTGGAAACACCATATATTTT. Amino acid sequence: CASSSGTGDSGNTIYF.

The chain carries TRBV3-1 (or the pseudogene TRBV3-2) and TRBJ1-2; D is perhaps TRBD1 (6 bases). This CDR3 has 14 residues. The V gene lost 2 bases and the J gene lost 2 bases, with 9 bases spanning the gap. Germline CDR1 LGHDT, CDR2 YNNKEL (reference sequence). CDR3 sequence: CASSQFGGNYGYTF. The CDR3 DNA reads TGTGCCAGCAGCCAATTTGGGGGCAACTATGGCTACACCTTC.

The rearrangement uses TRBV2 and TRBJ2-3; 7 nucleotides match TRBD1. Germline-derived CDR1 and CDR2 are SNHLY and FYNNEI. The CDR3 totals 14 residues. The V and J ends lost 7 bases and 2 bases, in that order; junction bases with no gene match: 6. DNA for the CDR3: TGTGCCAGCAAGTCGGGACAGCACACAGATACGCAGTATTTT. This translates into CASKSGQHTDTQYF.

The chain links TRBV27 to TRBJ1-2, with TRBD1 matching 9 bases. Trimming cost V 0 bases and J 2 bases; bases outside gene matches: 4. The CDR3 is 16 residues long. Germline lookup yields CDR1 MNHEY and CDR2 SMNVEV (reference sequence). The CDR3 loop reads CASSLSSGTGNYGYTF. DNA for the CDR3: TGTGCCAGCAGTTTATCATCCGGGACAGGGAACTATGGCTACACCTTC.

The chain carries TRBV28 and TRBJ1-2, with 9 bases that match TRBD1. CDR3 length: 13 amino acids. V dropped 2 bases and J dropped 7; count of bases not matched to a gene: 2. Germline-derived CDR1 and CDR2 are MDHEN and SYDVKM. The CDR3: CASSLTGGGGYTF. Written as DNA, the CDR3 is TGTGCCAGCAGTTTAACAGGGGGCGGTGGCTACACCTTC.

The chain combines TRBV28 with TRBJ1-4; D perhaps matches TRBD1 (5 bases). Trimming removed 2 bases from V and 0 bases from J, with 7 bases in between. Germline-derived CDR1 and CDR2 are MDHEN and SYDVKM. This CDR3 spans 15 amino acids. In DNA, the CDR3 is TGTGCCAGCAGTTTAGGAGGGGCAACTAATGAAAAACTGTTTTTT. Translation gives CASSLGGATNEKLFF.

The V call is TRBV7-2, the J call TRBJ1-4, with D tentatively TRBD1 (5 bases). Germline V gene sequence: CDR1 SGHTA, CDR2 FQGNSA. V was trimmed by 1 base and J by 2 bases, leaving 11 bases between them. The CDR3 sequence is 16 residues long. The CDR3 DNA is TGTGCCAGCAGCTTAGGTTCTGGGGGGACTAATGAAAAACTGTTTTTT. Translation: CASSLGSGGTNEKLFF.

The genes are TRBV7-2 and TRBJ2-7, with unresolved D. Trimming stripped 5 bases from V and 2 bases from J, with 13 bases between. The CDR3 extends over 14 amino acids. Germline V lookup: CDR1 SGHTA, CDR2 FQGNSA. The CDR3 spells CASSDHGRTYEQYF. DNA for the CDR3: TGTGCCAGCAGCGATCATGGCAGAACCTACGAGCAGTACTTC.

The chain employs TRBV7-2 and TRBJ2-5; 9 bases are shared with TRBD1. Germline trimming cut 5 bases from V and 1 base from J; bases unmatched to any gene: 5. The CDR3 sequence is 15 residues long. Germline CDR1 is SGHTA and CDR2 is FQGNSA. CDR3 protein: CASSKTGGFQETQYF. The CDR3 coding sequence is TGTGCCAGCAGCAAGACAGGGGGGTTCCAAGAGACCCAGTACTTC.

This sequence joins TRBV6-6 and TRBJ2-7, with 11 nucleotides matching TRBD1. V lost 3 bases to trimming and J lost 6 bases; unmatched junction nucleotides: 7. Per the germline V gene, CDR1 is MNHNY and CDR2 is SVGAGI (reference sequence). The CDR3 extends over 15 amino acids. CDR3: CASSYRGQGALEQYF. The CDR3 DNA reads as TGTGCCAGCAGTTATAGAGGACAGGGGGCCCTCGAGCAGTACTTC.

For the CDR3, the DNA is TGTGCCAGCAGGACAGGGGGCGGAAACTATGGCTACACCTTC. This translates into CASRTGGGNYGYTF. This chain connects TRBV2 to TRBJ1-2, with 10 positions matching TRBD1. Trimming removed 6 bases from V and 2 bases from J; junction bases left unmatched: 3. The CDR3 totals 14 residues. CDR1 is SNHLY, CDR2 FYNNEI, per germline. Complete variable domain (other parts from reference TRBV2 and TRBJ1-2): EPEVTQTPSHQVTQMGQEVILRCVPISNHLYFYWYRQILGQKVEFLVSFYNNEISEKSEIFDDQFSVERPDGSNFTLKIRSTKLEDSAMYFCASRTGGGNYGYTFGSGTRLTVV.

V and J are TRBV4-3 and TRBJ2-4; 9 nucleotides agree with TRBD1. Germline trimming cut 2 bases from V and 9 bases from J; bases unmatched to any gene: 5. From germline, CDR1 is LGHNA and CDR2 YSLEER. The CDR3 loop spans 14 amino acids. This CDR3 is CASSQYRGRGIQYF. The CDR3, as DNA: TGCGCCAGCAGCCAATACAGGGGGCGGGGCATTCAGTACTTC.

The chain couples TRBV7-9 to TRBJ1-1; 11 positions agree with TRBD1. CDR3 length: 17 residues. Germline CDR1 and CDR2: SEHNR and FQNEAQ (reference sequence). The V gene end was trimmed by 5 bases and the J gene end by 0 bases; junction bases not matched to a gene: 8. CDR3 in amino acids: CASSRMDRGLMNTEAFF. In DNA form, the CDR3 reads TGTGCCAGCAGCCGGATGGACAGGGGGCTTATGAACACTGAAGCTTTCTTT. The whole variable domain, remainder taken from reference TRBV7-9 and TRBJ1-1, is DTGVSQNPRHKITKRGQNVTFRCDPISEHNRLYWYRQTLGQGPEFLTYFQNEAQLEKSRLLSDRFSAERPKGSFSTLEIQRTEQGDSAMYLCASSRMDRGLMNTEAFFGQGTRLTVV.

J is TRBJ1-1 and V is TRBV9; TRBD1 aligns across 9 bases. Germline CDR1 reads SGDLS; CDR2 reads YYNGEE. V dropped 0 bases and J dropped 7; count of bases not matched to a gene: 7. The length of the CDR3 is 15 residues. The CDR3, as DNA: TGTGCCAGCAGCGTAGAAGGGACAGGGAACCGTGAAGCTTTCTTT. Translating it yields CASSVEGTGNREAFF.

This rearrangement joins TRBV19 to TRBJ1-2, with TRBD1 as a possible D gene (5 bases). Per the germline V gene, CDR1 is LNHDA and CDR2 is SQIVND (reference sequence). V was clipped by 7 bases and J by 0 bases, with 12 bases between them. CDR3 length equals 14 residues. CDR3: CASTRGSANYGYTF. CDR3 sequence (DNA): TGTGCCAGTACGCGGGGGTCGGCTAACTATGGCTACACCTTC.

This clone was recorded only once. The chain is built from TRBV24-1 and TRBJ1-1, with 8 positions matching TRBD1. Looked up from germline, CDR1 is KGHDR and CDR2 is SFDVKD. Trimming took 9 bases from V and 0 from J; bases not matched to a gene: 2. This CDR3 contains 13 residues. The CDR3 reads CATQGALNTEAFF. CDR3 bases: TGTGCCACCCAGGGGGCCCTGAACACTGAAGCTTTCTTT.

This clone was picked up one time. This chain joins TRBV5-1 and TRBJ2-2; D possibly corresponds to TRBD1 (6 bases). Trimming left V 0 bases short and J 3 bases short, with 12 bases between. CDR3 length: 16 residues. From germline, CDR1 is SGHRS and CDR2 YFSETQ. CDR3 DNA: TGCGCCAGCAGCTTGGATATACAGGGTGACACCGGGGAGCTGTTTTTT. This encodes CASSLDIQGDTGELFF.

The genes are TRBV5-5 and TRBJ2-7, with 7 bases identical to TRBD1. The length of the CDR3 is 17 residues. With V trimmed by 4 bases and J by 1 base, 14 bases remained unmatched. Germline CDR1 reads SGHKS; CDR2 reads YYEKEE (reference sequence). The CDR3 bases are TGTGCCAGCAGCCTCAGACAGGGATCAGCTGGGTCCTACGAGCAGTACTTC. Encoded protein: CASSLRQGSAGSYEQYF.

The V call is TRBV4-1, the J call TRBJ2-1, with 12 bases matching TRBD2. Looked up from germline, CDR1 is MGHRA and CDR2 is YSYEKL. The CDR3 sequence is 18 residues long. With V trimmed by 3 bases and J by 6 bases, 12 bases remained unmatched. The CDR3 here is CASSQGPGLAGRFNEQFF. CDR3 sequence (DNA): TGCGCCAGCAGCCAGGGTCCAGGACTAGCGGGGAGGTTCAATGAGCAGTTCTTC.

The V call is TRBV28, the J call TRBJ1-2; 8 bases are a match to TRBD1. J lost 8 bases, V lost 5 bases, and 4 bases had no gene match. The length of the CDR3 is 12 residues. Germline V CDR1 and CDR2: MDHEN, SYDVKM. CDR3 sequence reads: CASSRTGRGYTF. CDR3 sequence (DNA): TGTGCCAGCAGTAGGACAGGGAGAGGCTACACCTTC.

The chain combines TRBV28 with TRBJ1-1; D not resolved. Trimming pared 6 bases from V and 1 base from J, leaving 15 bases between. This CDR3 comprises 15 residues. The germline gives CDR1 MDHEN, CDR2 SYDVKM. CDR3 in amino acids: CASSLLGVKNTEAFF. As DNA, the CDR3 is TGTGCCAGCAGCCTACTCGGAGTTAAGAACACTGAAGCTTTCTTT.

The rearrangement links TRBV7-3 to TRBJ2-3; 7 nucleotides line up with TRBD2. CDR1 and CDR2 from the germline V gene are SGHTA and FQGTGA. The CDR3 is 12 amino acids. J lost 4 bases, V lost 8 bases, and 3 bases had no gene match. The CDR3 loop reads CASGGGADTQYF. The DNA of the CDR3 is TGTGCCAGCGGGGGAGGGGCAGATACGCAGTATTTT.

The CDR3 spells CASSPGHGNQETQYF. In DNA form, the CDR3 reads TGTGCCAGCTCACCGGGTCACGGGAATCAAGAGACCCAGTACTTC. The chain is built from TRBV18 and TRBJ2-5, with D perhaps matching TRBD2 (5 bases). The V gene lost 3 bases and the J gene lost 2 bases, with 13 bases spanning the gap. The CDR3 has 15 amino acids. The V gene's germline CDR1 is KGHSH and CDR2 LQKENI.

The V gene is TRBV5-1, the J gene TRBJ1-4; 11 bases line up with TRBD1. V was pared by 3 bases and J by 6 bases, with 1 base of the junction left unmatched. CDR1 and CDR2 from the germline V gene are SGHRS and YFSETQ. This CDR3 is 14 amino acids long. The CDR3 region is CASSSGQGDEKLFF. CDR3 DNA: TGCGCCAGCAGCTCGGGACAGGGGGATGAAAAACTGTTTTTT. The full variable domain, its missing parts supplied by reference TRBV5-1 and TRBJ1-4, is KAGVTQTPRYLIKTRGQQVTLSCSPISGHRSVSWYQQTPGQGLQFLFEYFSETQRNKGNFPGRFSGRQFSNSRSEMNVSTLELGDSALYLCASSSGQGDEKLFFGSGTQLSVL.

This chain links TRBV19 with TRBJ2-7; no clear D gene. CDR3 length equals 15 residues. V was shortened by 10 bases and J by 9 bases, with 28 bases between the two germline ends. Germline-derived CDR1 and CDR2 are LNHDA and SQIVND (reference sequence). CDR3 nucleotides: TGTGCCACCAGCCCCACTTCCACCTTACAACGGGTGCAGTACTTC. Protein product: CATSPTSTLQRVQYF.

The table lists this clone with a few counts. This chain uses TRBV28 with TRBJ2-7; tentative D call: TRBD1 (5 bases). The CDR3 consists of 15 residues. The germline gives CDR1 MDHEN, CDR2 SYDVKM. Trimming removed 6 bases at V and 5 bases at J, with 20 bases between. CDR3 DNA: TGTGCCAGCAGCCCTGGCCGCGGCAGGGTGGACGAGCAGTACTTC. Amino acid sequence: CASSPGRGRVDEQYF.

The chain employs TRBV19 and TRBJ1-6, with 9 bases aligning to TRBD1. This CDR3 contains 18 residues. The germline V gene encodes CDR1 LNHDA and CDR2 SQIVND (reference sequence). V shed 6 bases and J 9 bases; nucleotides not matched to a gene: 18. CDR3 sequence reads: CASSLPVNRQGGSSPLHF. In DNA, the CDR3 is TGTGCCAGTAGCCTACCGGTTAACCGACAGGGGGGATCTTCACCCCTCCACTTT. Drawing the rest from reference TRBV19 and TRBJ1-6, the complete variable domain is DGGITQSPKYLFRKEGQNVTLSCEQNLNHDAMYWYRQDPGQGLRLIYYSQIVNDFQKGDIAEGYSVSREKKESFPLTVTSAQKNPTAFYLCASSLPVNRQGGSSPLHFGNGTRLTVT.

The chain uses TRBV7-2 and TRBJ2-7; 7 bases align to TRBD1. CDR3 size: 14 residues. Germline CDR1 reads SGHTA; CDR2 reads FQGNSA. With 5 bases clipped from V and 3 bases from J, the junction kept 7 bases outside the gene matches. CDR3 DNA sequence: TGTGCCAGCAGCCAGAGACAGGGTCTCTACGAGCAGTACTTC. Translated, it gives CASSQRQGLYEQYF.

The chain carries TRBV5-1 and TRBJ2-3, with a weak D call TRBD2 (5 bases). The CDR3 sequence is 14 residues long. The germline CDR1 and CDR2 sequences are SGHRS and YFSETQ. Between the trimmed V and J ends, which lost 4 bases and 5 bases, there was a span of 14 bases. In DNA form, the CDR3 reads TGCGCCAGCAGCCTTCAGGACTCGGGAGATACGCAGTATTTT. Translated, it gives CASSLQDSGDTQYF.